This entry lists 5 T cell receptor beta chains sequenced from one sample in a study of T cells in Graves' hyperthyroidism and ophthalmopathy. From RNA transcripts, TCR beta CDR3 regions were amplified. The TCR CDR3 was amplified in a first-round RT-PCR using the HTBI primer set. TCRdb re-analysed the multiplex PCR reads in MiXCR, keeping a single row per CDR3 protein. The data hold about 280,000 distinct CDR3 sequences, with approximately 26% observed a single time. Material: blood. The receptors were gathered from a man aged 35 to 55 with Graves' hyperthyroidism that later progressed to Graves' ophthalmopathy.

The J gene is TRBJ2-7, the V gene TRBV28, with a tentative D call TRBD1 (6 bases). Trimming removed 8 bases at V and 3 bases at J, with 17 bases between. The CDR3 consists of 14 residues. Germline assignment: CDR1 MDHEN and CDR2 SYDVKM. CDR3 nucleotide sequence: TGTGCCAGCGGCCCCACAGGGTTAGTCTACGAGCAGTACTTC. Translation: CASGPTGLVYEQYF.

The chain links TRBV7-2 to TRBJ2-7; perhaps TRBD1 as D (6 bases). The V end lost 5 bases, the J end lost 7 bases, and 15 bases lay between the germline ends. CDR3 length: 13 residues. Germline values: CDR1 SGHTA, CDR2 FQGNSA. The CDR3 DNA is TGTGCCAGCAGCCCCATAGGGGGAACTGAGCAGTACTTC. Its translation: CASSPIGGTEQYF.

This clonotype came up many times. The J gene is TRBJ2-7, the V gene TRBV7-9, with 8 nucleotides matching TRBD1. The J segment lost 3 bases and the V segment lost 5 bases, leaving 6 bases of the junction unmatched. In germline, CDR1 is SEHNR, CDR2 FQNEAQ (reference sequence). The CDR3 has 14 amino acids. In DNA form, the CDR3 reads TGTGCCAGCAGCCACAGGGGGAATATCTACGAGCAGTACTTC. The encoded protein is CASSHRGNIYEQYF.

The chain recombines TRBV6-2 or TRBV6-3 with TRBJ2-6; tentatively, D is TRBD1 or TRBD2 (5 bases each). This CDR3 is built from 18 residues. Per germline, CDR1 MNHEY and CDR2 SVGEGT. V was trimmed by 6 bases and J by 0 bases, leaving 18 bases between them. The chain's CDR3 is CASSRTPGLRSGANVLTF. CDR3 nucleotide sequence: TGTGCCAGCAGCCGGACACCTGGACTCCGCTCTGGGGCCAACGTCCTGACTTTC.

This clonotype showed up many times. This chain joins TRBV5-5 and TRBJ1-5; TRBD1 matches 8 bases. The germline gives CDR1 SGHKS, CDR2 YYEKEE (reference sequence). The CDR3 spans 15 residues. Unmatched junction bases numbered 2, after V lost 0 bases and J lost 3 bases. As DNA, the CDR3 is TGTGCCAGCAGCTTGGGGACAGGGCTCAATCAGCCCCAGCATTTT. The encoded protein is CASSLGTGLNQPQHF.